Sequencing of this T cell receptor beta chain was carried out in a study of T cell responses to AZD1222 COVID-19 vaccine. Overall study: Pooling of second doses given at about 4 or about 12 weeks was done.

Germline lookup yields CDR1 LGHDT and CDR2 YNNKEL (reference sequence). The CDR3 extends over 14 amino acids. V dropped 5 bases and J dropped 6 bases, with 17 bases sitting between them. The method was immunoSEQ multiplex PCR; TCRdb's version includes in-frame clones alone and lacks a portion of them. The table lists about 160,000 clones, 91% of them singletons. The sample holds one count of this clone. The TCR originated in an adult in good health. Sequenced material: peripheral blood, taken on day 0 of AZD1222 vaccination. The rearrangement uses TRBV3-1 (or the pseudogene TRBV3-2) and TRBJ2-7; D is ambiguous. CDR3 in amino acids: CASSLRGIGFEQYF. CDR3 DNA sequence: TGTGCCAGCAGCTTGAGAGGTATAGGGTTCGAGCAGTACTTC.